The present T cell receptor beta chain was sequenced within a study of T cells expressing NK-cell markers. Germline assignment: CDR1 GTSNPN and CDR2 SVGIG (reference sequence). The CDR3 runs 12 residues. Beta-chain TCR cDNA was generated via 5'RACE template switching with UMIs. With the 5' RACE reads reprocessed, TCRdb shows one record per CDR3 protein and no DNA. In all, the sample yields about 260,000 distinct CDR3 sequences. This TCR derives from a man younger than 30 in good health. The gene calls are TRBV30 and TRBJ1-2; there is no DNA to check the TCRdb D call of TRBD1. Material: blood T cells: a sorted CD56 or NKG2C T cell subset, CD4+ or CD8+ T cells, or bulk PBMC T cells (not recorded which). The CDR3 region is CAWFTGTDGYTF.